Shown below are 21 T cell receptor beta chains from a single sample sequenced in a study of somatic mutations in cytotoxic T cells in rheumatoid arthritis. Produced via immunoSEQ multiplex PCR; TCRdb's table is partial and in-frame only. Of 23,000 or so clones listed, 70% to 90% are singletons. The sample consisted of CD8+ T cells sorted from blood. Receptor source: an adult with rheumatoid arthritis.

CDR3 nucleotide sequence: TGTGCCAGCAGCTTGGGCAGCCACTATGGCTACACCTTC. Translated, it gives CASSLGSHYGYTF. The rearrangement links TRBV7-2 to TRBJ1-2, with D unresolved. Between the trimmed V and J ends, which lost 3 bases and 3 bases, there was a span of 8 bases. This CDR3 has 13 residues. From germline, CDR1 is SGHTA and CDR2 FQGNSA.

The rearrangement joins TRBV12-1 to TRBJ2-2; TRBD1 reflects the table's D call only, with no check against the DNA. TRBV12-1 is annotated as a pseudogene. The length of the CDR3 is 16 residues. The CDR3 coding sequence is TGTGCCAGCAGCAAGGACAGGGGGCAATTAACCGGGGAGCTGTTTTTT. Its translation is CASSKDRGQLTGELFF.

This chain connects TRBV20-1 to TRBJ1-3, with D uncertain. The CDR3 has 11 residues. Germline loops: CDR1 DFQATT, CDR2 SNEGSKA (reference sequence). V was cut by 2 bases and J by 4 bases, with 3 bases left in between. CDR3 nucleotides: TGCAGTGCTAGATTCGGAAACACCATATATTTT. Translated: CSARFGNTIYF.

V usage is TRBV19 and J usage is TRBJ1-4, with D hard to call. Germline CDR1 reads LNHDA; CDR2 reads SQIVND (reference sequence). The ends were cut back, 6 bases at V and 6 bases at J, with 17 bases in the middle. The CDR3 has 15 residues. The DNA for the CDR3 is TGTGCCAGTAGCTCATATTCTGGGCAGGATGAAAAACTGTTTTTT. It is translated as CASSSYSGQDEKLFF.

This chain uses TRBV6-4 with TRBJ2-3; 8 bases agree with TRBD2. Germline assignment: CDR1 MRHNA and CDR2 SNTAGT. V lost 0 bases to trimming and J lost 2 bases; unmatched junction nucleotides: 7. The CDR3 extends over 17 amino acids. CDR3 DNA: TGTGCCAGCAGTGACTCGACCGGCGGGGGGATCACAGATACGCAGTATTTT. Amino acid sequence: CASSDSTGGGITDTQYF.

The chain has TRBV5-6 and TRBJ2-7; possibly TRBD1 for D (5 bases). The CDR3 spans 16 residues. The germline V gene has CDR1 SGHDT and CDR2 YYEEEE. The germline V and J ends were trimmed by 4 bases and 2 bases, with 19 bases remaining between them. CDR3 coding DNA: TGTGCCAGCAGCACGGCCCTCTGGGGCCGGACCTACGAGCAGTACTTC. Its protein product is CASSTALWGRTYEQYF.

The V and J genes are TRBV4-3 and TRBJ1-2, with D tentatively TRBD1 (6 bases). Germline CDR1 and CDR2: LGHNA and YSLEER. CDR3 length: 15 residues. Trimming removed 0 bases from V and 5 bases from J, with 13 bases in between. The DNA of the CDR3 is TGCGCCAGCAGCCAAGATCGTGCTAGGGGGTATGGCTACACCTTC. Translated, it gives CASSQDRARGYGYTF.

The chain carries TRBV5-8 and TRBJ2-2; D remains ambiguous. Deletions cut 2 bases from V and 5 bases from J, with 19 bases between. The V gene's germline CDR1 is SGHTS and CDR2 YDEGEE. This CDR3 spans 17 amino acids. CDR3 protein: CASSLNRVSSRTGELFF. The CDR3 DNA reads TGTGCCAGCAGCTTAAACCGGGTCTCAAGCAGGACCGGGGAGCTGTTTTTT.

The chain uses TRBV6-1 and TRBJ1-6, with a possible D match to TRBD1 (5 bases). This CDR3 contains 16 residues. CDR1 is MNHNS, CDR2 SASEGT, per germline. V was trimmed by 2 bases and J by 9 bases, leaving 17 bases between them. CDR3 loop: CASSESRDAGSSPLHF. CDR3 nucleotides: TGTGCCAGCAGTGAATCCCGGGACGCGGGCAGTTCACCCCTCCACTTT.

V is TRBV11-2 and J is TRBJ2-7; tentatively, D is TRBD1 or TRBD2 (5 bases each). Germline CDR1 and CDR2: SGHAT and FQNNGV. The CDR3 has 15 amino acids. V was cut by 0 bases and J by 5 bases, with 14 bases left in between. CDR3 DNA sequence: TGTGCCAGCAGCTTAGAGTCCGGGACCCCCCACGAGCAGTACTTC. This encodes CASSLESGTPHEQYF.

The chain couples TRBV14 to TRBJ2-3, with 11 bases fitting TRBD2. This CDR3 has 15 amino acids. With V trimmed by 4 bases and J by 8 bases, 8 bases remained unmatched. CDR1 is SGHDN and CDR2 is FVKESK in the germline V gene. CDR3 amino acids: CASSRVSGGDGTQYF. For the CDR3, the DNA is TGTGCCAGCAGCCGAGTTAGCGGGGGGGACGGTACGCAGTATTTT.

The CDR3 protein is CASSPESGNEQFF. Written as DNA, the CDR3 is TGTGCCAGCAGCCCGGAAAGTGGCAATGAGCAGTTCTTC. The chain employs TRBV7-2 and TRBJ2-1; D call uncertain. Per the germline V gene, CDR1 is SGHTA and CDR2 is FQGNSA. V was pared by 5 bases and J by 6 bases, with 11 bases between. This CDR3 comprises 13 residues.

The V call is TRBV7-8, the J call TRBJ1-2, with no clear D. Germline V gene lookup returns CDR1 SGHVS and CDR2 FQNEAQ. The CDR3 is 15 residues long. The V and J ends lost 1 base and 5 bases respectively, with 14 bases between them. This CDR3 is CASSLDDHGEYGYTF. Written as DNA, the CDR3 is TGTGCCAGCAGCTTAGATGACCATGGTGAATATGGCTACACCTTC.

The chain couples TRBV6-6 to TRBJ2-7; possible D gene TRBD1, 6 bases. The CDR3 has 13 residues. The V and J ends lost 5 bases and 6 bases respectively, with 14 bases between them. CDR1 is MNHNY and CDR2 is SVGAGI in the germline V gene (reference sequence). The CDR3 sequence: CASSIRGPGEQYF. As DNA, the CDR3 is TGTGCCAGCAGTATCAGGGGACCCGGCGAGCAGTACTTC.

The J gene is TRBJ1-5, the V gene TRBV23-1; perhaps TRBD1 as D (6 bases). TRBV23-1 is reported as an ORF; its role is uncertain. Trimming took 8 bases from V and 12 from J, leaving 14 bases between them. The CDR3 is 11 residues long. The CDR3, as DNA: TGCGCCAGCGTTCCCGGGACAAACCAGCATTTT. Its translation is CASVPGTNQHF.

The CDR3 protein is CASSPPRGGARETQYF. CDR3 nucleotide sequence: TGTGCCAGCAGCCCCCCTCGCGGGGGGGCACGGGAGACCCAGTACTTC. The chain joins TRBV7-9 to TRBJ2-5; 9 bases fit TRBD2. Germline trimming cut 5 bases from V and 5 bases from J; bases unmatched to any gene: 12. CDR1 and CDR2 (germline): SEHNR, FQNEAQ (reference sequence). This CDR3 is 16 amino acids long. Complete variable domain (other parts from reference TRBV7-9 and TRBJ2-5): DTGVSQNPRHKITKRGQNVTFRCDPISEHNRLYWYRQTLGQGPEFLTYFQNEAQLEKSRLLSDRFSAERPKGSFSTLEIQRTEQGDSAMYLCASSPPRGGARETQYFGPGTRLLVL.

The chain has TRBV4-1 and TRBJ1-2; D unclear. Trimming took 0 bases from V and 5 from J, leaving 22 bases between them. The CDR3 is made up of 18 amino acids. CDR1 and CDR2 from the germline V gene are MGHRA and YSYEKL. Here the CDR3 reads CASSQDSPLYGRLYGYTF. Written as DNA, the CDR3 is TGCGCCAGCAGCCAAGATAGTCCACTATATGGACGCCTTTATGGCTACACCTTC.

V usage is TRBV11-3 and J usage is TRBJ2-5; D could derive from TRBD1 or TRBD2 (7 bases each). With 1 base removed from V and 5 bases from J, the gap between germline ends came to 17 bases. Germline CDR1 SGHNT, CDR2 YENEEA. This CDR3 spans 16 amino acids. CDR3 residues: CASSLVGPGGVETQYF. CDR3 DNA sequence: TGTGCCAGCAGCTTAGTCGGACCAGGGGGGGTGGAGACCCAGTACTTC. The variable domain in full, completed from reference TRBV11-3 and TRBJ2-5, reads EAGVVQSPRYKIIEKKQPVAFWCNPISGHNTLYWYLQNLGQGPELLIRYENEEAVDDSQLPKDRFSAERLKGVDSTLKIQPAELGDSAVYLCASSLVGPGGVETQYFGPGTRLLVL.

This chain connects TRBV4-1 to TRBJ1-5; the match to TRBD1 covers 10 bases. Germline V gene lookup returns CDR1 MGHRA and CDR2 YSYEKL. The CDR3 totals 15 residues. Trimming took 1 base from V and 6 from J; bases not matched to a gene: 3. CDR3 DNA: TGCGCCAGCAGCCAAGGACAGGGGGCCGGTCAGCCCCAGCATTTT. Amino acids: CASSQGQGAGQPQHF.

This clone has more than one count but fewer than ten. The chain combines TRBV2 with TRBJ1-1, with D maybe TRBD1 (5 bases). The CDR3 is 14 residues long. Trimming stripped 3 bases from V and 5 bases from J, with 13 bases between. Germline values: CDR1 SNHLY, CDR2 FYNNEI. CDR3 sequence (DNA): TGTGCCAGCAGTGAGACTCAGGGTGGGACTGAAGCTTTCTTT. Amino acid sequence: CASSETQGGTEAFF.

By its share, this clone is medium-sized. V and J are TRBV4-3 and TRBJ1-2, with 8 bases fitting TRBD1. J was trimmed by 8 bases and V by 0 bases; bases with no gene match: 5. CDR3 length: 14 residues. CDR1 and CDR2 (germline): LGHNA, YSLEER. The DNA for the CDR3 is TGCGCCAGCAGCCAAGAGGCAGGGGGCGCAGGCTACACCTTC. This codes for CASSQEAGGAGYTF.